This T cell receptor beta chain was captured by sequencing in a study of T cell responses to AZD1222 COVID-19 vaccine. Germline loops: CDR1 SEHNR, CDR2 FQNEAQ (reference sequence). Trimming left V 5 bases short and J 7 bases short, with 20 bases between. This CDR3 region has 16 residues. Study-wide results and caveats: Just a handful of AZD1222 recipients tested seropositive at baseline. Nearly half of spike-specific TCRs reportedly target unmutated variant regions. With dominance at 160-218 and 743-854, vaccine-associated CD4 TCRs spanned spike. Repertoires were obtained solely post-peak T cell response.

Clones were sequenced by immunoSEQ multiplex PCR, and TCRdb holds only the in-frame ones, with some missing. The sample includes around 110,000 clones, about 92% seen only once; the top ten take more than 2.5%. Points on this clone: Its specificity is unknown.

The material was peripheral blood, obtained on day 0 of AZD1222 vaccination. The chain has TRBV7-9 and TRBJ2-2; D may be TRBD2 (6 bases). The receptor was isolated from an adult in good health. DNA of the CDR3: TGTGCCAGCAGCCCGGGGGAACTAAAAGAGGACGGGGAGCTGTTTTTT. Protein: CASSPGELKEDGELFF.